This T cell receptor beta chain was documented in a study of blood T cell repertoires in COVID-19. Study overall: Acute and convalescent COVID-19 samples came from the United States, Italy and Spain. In each case, the material was cDNA or gDNA derived from T cells, B-cell-depleted T cells, or PBMCs.

Note on this clone: In the same sample, other DNA sequences code for this CDR3.

The CDR3 loop spans 11 amino acids. The V and J ends lost 5 bases and 4 bases respectively, with 9 bases between them. Germline V gives CDR1 DFQATT, CDR2 SNEGSKA (reference sequence). Method: immunoSEQ multiplex PCR; TCRdb's copy keeps in-frame clones and lacks some. In the table there are 250,000 to 350,000 clones, approximately 85% of which are singletons. Participants were placed into cohorts based on the clinical history they reported. Resolution of symptoms, clearance, or two negative PCRs was present in recovered Cohort 3 donors. The gene calls are TRBV20-1 and TRBJ2-7; D is unresolved. This clonotype was sampled from a woman in her twenties or thirties who had recovered from COVID-19. The sample comprised PBMCs or T cells enriched from blood (not recorded which). As DNA, the CDR3 is TGCAGTGCTCCCGACTGGTACGAGCAGTACTTC. This gives the protein CSAPDWYEQYF.